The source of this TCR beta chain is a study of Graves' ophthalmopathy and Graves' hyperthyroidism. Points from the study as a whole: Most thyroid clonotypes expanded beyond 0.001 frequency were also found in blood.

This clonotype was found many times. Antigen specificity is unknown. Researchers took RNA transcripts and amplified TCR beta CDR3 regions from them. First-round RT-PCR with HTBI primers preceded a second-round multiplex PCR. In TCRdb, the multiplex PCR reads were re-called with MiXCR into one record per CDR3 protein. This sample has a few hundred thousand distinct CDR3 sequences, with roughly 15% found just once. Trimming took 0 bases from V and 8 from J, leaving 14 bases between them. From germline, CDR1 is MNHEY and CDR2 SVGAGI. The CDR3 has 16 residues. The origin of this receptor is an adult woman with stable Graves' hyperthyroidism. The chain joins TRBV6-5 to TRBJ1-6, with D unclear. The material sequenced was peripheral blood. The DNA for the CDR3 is TGTGCCAGCAGTTACTCGACGGCAGTTGGGGATTCACCCCTCCACTTT. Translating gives CASSYSTAVGDSPLHF.